This T cell receptor (beta chain) derives from a study of CD8+ T cells in alopecia areata. Study in general: Tofacitinib was taken orally by treated patients, and the dose was 5 to 10 mg twice daily. Study results and caveats: Researchers reported that TCR sharing among patients proved less clear than in mice, possibly HLA-linked.

This clone was seen only a few times. Its specificity is unknown. One end of the junction is discordant with germline, which a read error may explain. Sequencing relied on a cDNA template that was reverse transcribed from extracted RNA. Method: immunoSEQ multiplex PCR; TCRdb's copy keeps in-frame clones and lacks some. This sample has a few hundred thousand clones, with 67% found just once. This receptor was identified in a human donor with alopecia areata. The source material was CD4+ T cells sorted from blood, sampled at week 0.

CDR3 sequence reads: CASSLARRGYTF. The CDR3 coding sequence is TGTGCCAGCAGCTTGGCGCGACGGGGCTACACCTTC. The chain has TRBV5-1 and TRBJ1-2; D is unresolved. The germline CDR1 and CDR2 sequences are SGHRS and YFSETQ. The CDR3 runs 12 residues.